What follows describes a single T cell receptor (beta chain). Time point reported: patch test 1, 2 weeks after DPC sensitization. As to treatment: therapeutic diphenylcyclopropenone sensitization with weekly scalp DPC. TCRdb passed the RACE reads through MiXCR, listing each CDR3 protein once. Found here are 71,000 or so distinct CDR3 sequences, approximately 9.4% of them singletons; the top ten hold approximately 3%. This sample was included in a study of human T cells and chemical hapten exposure. The germline V gene encodes CDR1 LGHDT and CDR2 YNNKEL (reference sequence). The CDR3 spans 13 residues. The V end lost 7 bases, the J end lost 7 bases, and 14 bases lay between the germline ends.

This TCR came from a woman aged 40 to 50 with alopecia areata. Some clones in this sample may be carry-over from other donors' samples. The sequencing used whole blood, collected in connection with sensitization to the hapten diphenylcyclopropenone (DPC). The chain couples TRBV3-1 to TRBJ2-1, with D unresolved. The CDR3 coding sequence is TGTGCCAGCAAGGCGTGGGAAGGGAATGAGCAGTTCTTC. Its protein is CASKAWEGNEQFF.